The 18 T cell receptor beta chains reported below all come from one sample, sequenced in a study of T cell repertoires in cytomegalovirus infection (dated by TCRdb to the late 2010s). The sequencing machine was an Illumina HiSeq 1500. TCRdb applied fastp at Q25 and MiXCR to the public reads, then kept only in-frame beta chains. Here each entry gathers all rows of one CDR3 protein and keeps the most common genes and DNA. For this sample the table gives a few hundred thousand distinct CDR3 sequences, of which approximately 9% were detected only once. Jointly, the top ten make up more than 13% of the sample. Sequencing input: PBMCs. Every receptor here comes from a human donor in good health (CMV status not recorded). Some clones in this sample may be carry-over from other donors' samples.

This clonotype came up many times. V and J are TRBV7-2 and TRBJ1-5, with D tentatively TRBD1 (5 bases). In germline, CDR1 is SGHTA, CDR2 FQGNSA. The CDR3 has 14 amino acids. V was shortened by 1 base and J by 5 bases, with 9 bases between the two germline ends. The CDR3 nucleotides read TGTGCCAGCAGCTTAGGGGACGGATATCAGCCCCAGCATTTT. Translating gives CASSLGDGYQPQHF.

About this clonotype itself: This could be a read error, since a much larger clone is one nucleotide away. This chain connects TRBV7-2 to TRBJ1-6, with unresolved D. The ends were cut back, 4 bases at V and 10 bases at J, with 14 bases in the middle. Germline values: CDR1 SGHTA, CDR2 FQGNSA. The length of the CDR3 is 14 residues. CDR3 amino acids: CASSSPGSWSPLHF. In nucleotides, the CDR3 is TGTGCCAGCAGCTCTCCCGGGAGTTGGTCACCCCTCCACTTT.

The CDR3 spells CASQSGANVLTF. CDR3 coding DNA: TGTGCCAGCCAATCTGGGGCCAACGTCCTGACTTTC. The J gene is TRBJ2-6, the V gene TRBV28; D gene ambiguous. Germline assignment: CDR1 MDHEN and CDR2 SYDVKM. CDR3 length equals 12 residues. V was shortened by 8 bases and J by 1 base, with 3 bases between the two germline ends. Filled out from reference TRBV28 and TRBJ2-6, the complete variable domain reads DVKVTQSSRYLVKRTGEKVFLECVQDMDHENMFWYRQDPGLGLRLIYFSYDVKMKEKGDIPEGYSVSREKKERFSLILESASTNQTSMYLCASQSGANVLTFGAGSRLTVL.

A remark on this clonotype: A much larger clone lies one base from this, so it may be a read error. This sequence joins TRBV7-3 and TRBJ1-5; the D gene is possibly TRBD1 (6 bases). The CDR3 sequence is 15 residues long. CDR1 and CDR2 (germline): SGHTA, FQGTGA. This chain's CDR3 is CASSLEGGRNQSQHF. The CDR3 DNA follows: TGTGCCAGCAGCTTAGAGGGGGGTCGCAATCAGTCCCAGCATTTT.

This clonotype appeared many times. The rearrangement links TRBV11-2 to TRBJ2-5; perhaps TRBD2 as D (6 bases). The CDR3 runs 12 residues. V lost 5 bases, J lost 8 bases, and 12 bases lay in between. Germline CDR1 and CDR2: SGHAT and FQNNGV. The CDR3 region has the DNA TGTGCCAGCAGCCCGCGGGGAGGCACCCAGTACTTC. Translating it yields CASSPRGGTQYF. Full variable domain (rest looked up from reference TRBV11-2 and TRBJ2-5): EAGVAQSPRYKIIEKRQSVAFWCNPISGHATLYWYQQILGQGPKLLIQFQNNGVVDDSQLPKDRFSAERLKGVDSTLKIQPAKLEDSAVYLCASSPRGGTQYFGPGTRLLVL.

The chain is built from TRBV20-1 and TRBJ1-4; D is unresolved. The CDR3 length is 11 residues. CDR1 is DFQATT and CDR2 is SNEGSKA in the germline V gene (reference sequence). V was shortened by 2 bases and J by 10 bases, with 8 bases between the two germline ends. This CDR3 reads CSARMNGKLFF. The CDR3 DNA is TGCAGTGCTAGAATGAACGGAAAACTGTTTTTT.

The table lists this clonotype with many counts. The J gene is TRBJ2-7, the V gene TRBV7-8; 10 bases fit TRBD1. This CDR3 is 16 amino acids long. Per germline, CDR1 SGHVS and CDR2 FQNEAQ. V lost 6 bases and J lost 6; bases outside the gene matches: 14. The CDR3 DNA sequence: TGTGCCAGCAGAATCACCACCGGGACAGGGGAGGGCGAGCAGTACTTC. It codes for CASRITTGTGEGEQYF.

In its sample, this clonotype was seen many times. V gene TRBV19 combines with J gene TRBJ2-1; 7 bases align to TRBD1. J gave up 1 base and V 7 bases, and 4 bases lay outside the gene matches. This CDR3 spans 14 amino acids. Germline V gives CDR1 LNHDA, CDR2 SQIVND (reference sequence). The CDR3 protein is CASTRQGSYNEQFF. The CDR3 bases are TGTGCCAGTACCAGACAGGGTTCCTACAATGAGCAGTTCTTC.

This clonotype was seen many times. A junction end diverges from the germline sequence, so it may reflect a read error. This chain links TRBV7-9 with TRBJ2-2, with TRBD1 identical over 9 bases. Germline CDR1 reads SEHNR; CDR2 reads FQNEAQ (reference sequence). The CDR3 is 17 amino acids. The CDR3 spells CASSLVSGTGYAGELFF. Written as DNA, the CDR3 is TGTGCTAGCAGCTTAGTTTCCGGGACAGGGTACGCCGGGGAGCTGTTTTTT.

This clonotype was detected many times. The chain links TRBV7-2 to TRBJ2-7; TRBD2 is a possible D gene (5 bases). Germline loops: CDR1 SGHTA, CDR2 FQGNSA. V was clipped by 6 bases and J by 2 bases, with 20 bases between them. The CDR3 has 16 amino acids. The CDR3 DNA is TGTGCCAGCAGGTTCGAAGATGGAGGTCCGACCTACGAGCAGTACTTC. Translating gives CASRFEDGGPTYEQYF.

This clonotype was seen ten or more times. The chain carries TRBV7-2 and TRBJ1-2; D is possibly TRBD1 (5 bases). Trimming took off 4 bases at V and 8 bases at J, with 17 bases between the two ends. CDR1 and CDR2 from the germline V gene are SGHTA and FQGNSA. The CDR3 has 14 amino acids. The CDR3 here is CASSSPGRVMGYTF. The CDR3 DNA reads as TGTGCCAGCAGCTCCCCGGGCAGGGTTATGGGCTACACCTTC.

This clonotype was counted a few times. The chain combines TRBV6-1 with TRBJ1-2; a weak D match, TRBD1 (6 bases). The CDR3 is 12 residues long. The germline V and J ends were trimmed by 2 bases and 6 bases, with 7 bases remaining between them. Germline values: CDR1 MNHNS, CDR2 SASEGT. The chain's CDR3 is CASSETGNGYTF. In DNA, the CDR3 is TGTGCCAGCAGTGAAACAGGGAATGGCTACACCTTC.

Turning to this clonotype: A much larger clone differs from this one at a single base, so this may be a read error. V gene TRBV7-2 combines with J gene TRBJ2-1, with D perhaps matching TRBD1 (6 bases). Looked up from germline, CDR1 is SGHTA and CDR2 is FQGNSA. The CDR3 covers 15 residues. V lost 5 bases and J 0 bases, leaving 11 bases between the germline ends. The CDR3 here is CASSEQGSSYNEQFF. The DNA for the CDR3 is TGTGCCAGCAGCGAACAGGGTTCCTCCTACAATGAGCAGTTCTTC.

This clonotype was recorded at least ten times. This chain uses TRBV7-2 with TRBJ2-7, with D maybe TRBD1 (5 bases). V dropped 5 bases and J dropped 7 bases, with 12 bases sitting between them. This CDR3 is built from 12 residues. CDR1 and CDR2 (germline): SGHTA, FQGNSA. The CDR3 is CASSPPGREQYF. DNA for the CDR3: TGTGCCAGCAGCCCCCCAGGGCGGGAGCAGTACTTC.

This clonotype has a count of ten or more. As DNA, the CDR3 is TGTGCCAGCAGCTGGGGGCAGGCTAGCACAGATACGCAGTATTTT. Amino acid sequence: CASSWGQASTDTQYF. The V and J genes are TRBV7-2 and TRBJ2-3, with a possible D match to TRBD1 (6 bases). Germline values: CDR1 SGHTA, CDR2 FQGNSA. The CDR3 extends over 15 amino acids. V dropped 4 bases and J dropped 0 bases, with 11 bases sitting between them.

This clonotype was observed many times. V usage is TRBV19 and J usage is TRBJ1-6, with 9 bases identical to TRBD1. The length of the CDR3 is 14 residues. V was pared by 10 bases and J by 10 bases, with 11 bases of the junction left unmatched. CDR1 is LNHDA, CDR2 SQIVND, per germline (reference sequence). CDR3 nucleotide sequence: TGTGCCACCTCGACAGGGGGAAGTTACTCACCCCTCCACTTT. It translates to CATSTGGSYSPLHF.

Points on this clonotype: Being one base from a much bigger clone, this may be a read error. The V and J genes are TRBV7-2 and TRBJ1-4; TRBD1 agrees at 7 bases. This CDR3 region has 15 residues. Germline V CDR1 and CDR2: SGHTA, FQGNSA. Trimming at V came to 5 bases and at J to 7 bases, leaving 10 bases not matched to a gene. The CDR3 coding sequence is TGTGCCAGCAGCCACGGACAGGCGGTAATTGAAAAACTGTTTTTT. This sequence encodes CASSHGQAVIEKLFF.

At least ten counts were recorded for this clonotype. The chain joins TRBV11-2 to TRBJ1-1, with 10 bases that match TRBD1. This CDR3 is built from 14 residues. Germline V gene sequence: CDR1 SGHAT, CDR2 FQNNGV. Trimming at V came to 6 bases and at J to 3 bases, leaving 4 bases not matched to a gene. This CDR3 reads CASSPGQGYTEAFF. DNA for the CDR3: TGTGCCAGCAGTCCGGGACAGGGGTACACTGAAGCTTTCTTT.